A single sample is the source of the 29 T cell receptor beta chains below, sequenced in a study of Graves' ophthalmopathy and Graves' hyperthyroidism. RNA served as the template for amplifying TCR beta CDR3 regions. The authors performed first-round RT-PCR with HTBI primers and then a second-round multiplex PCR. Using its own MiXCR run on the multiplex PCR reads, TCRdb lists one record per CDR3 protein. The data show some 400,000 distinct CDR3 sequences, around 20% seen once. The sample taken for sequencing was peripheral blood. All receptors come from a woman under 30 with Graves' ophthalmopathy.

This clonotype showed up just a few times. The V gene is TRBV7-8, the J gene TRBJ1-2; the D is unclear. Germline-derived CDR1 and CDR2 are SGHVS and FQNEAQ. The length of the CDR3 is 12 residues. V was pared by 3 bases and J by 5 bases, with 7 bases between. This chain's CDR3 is CASSFGMYGYTF. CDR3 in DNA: TGTGCCAGCAGCTTCGGGATGTATGGCTACACCTTC.

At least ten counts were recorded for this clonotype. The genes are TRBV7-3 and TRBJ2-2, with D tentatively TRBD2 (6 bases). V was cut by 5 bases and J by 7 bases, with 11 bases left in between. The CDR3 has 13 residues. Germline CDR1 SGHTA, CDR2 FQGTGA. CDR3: CASSLTRGGELFF. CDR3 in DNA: TGTGCCAGCAGCCTGACTAGGGGCGGGGAGCTGTTTTTT. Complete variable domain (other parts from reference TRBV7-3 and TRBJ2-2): GAGVSQTPSNKVTEKGKYVELRCDPISGHTALYWYRQSLGQGPEFLIYFQGTGAADDSGLPNDRFFAVRPEGSVSTLKIQRTERGDSAVYLCASSLTRGGELFFGEGSRLTVL.

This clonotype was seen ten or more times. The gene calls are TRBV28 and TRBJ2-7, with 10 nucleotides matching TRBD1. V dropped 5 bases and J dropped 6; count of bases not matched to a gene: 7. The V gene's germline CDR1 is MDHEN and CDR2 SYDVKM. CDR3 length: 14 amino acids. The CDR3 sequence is CASSRRDRGSEQYF. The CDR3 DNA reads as TGTGCCAGCAGTCGCCGGGACAGGGGATCCGAGCAGTACTTC.

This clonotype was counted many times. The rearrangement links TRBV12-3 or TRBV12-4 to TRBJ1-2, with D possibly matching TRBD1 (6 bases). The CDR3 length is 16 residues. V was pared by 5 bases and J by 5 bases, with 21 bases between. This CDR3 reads CASSGDLGTSLYGYTF. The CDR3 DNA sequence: TGTGCCAGCAGTGGCGACCTCGGGACATCACTTTATGGCTACACCTTC.

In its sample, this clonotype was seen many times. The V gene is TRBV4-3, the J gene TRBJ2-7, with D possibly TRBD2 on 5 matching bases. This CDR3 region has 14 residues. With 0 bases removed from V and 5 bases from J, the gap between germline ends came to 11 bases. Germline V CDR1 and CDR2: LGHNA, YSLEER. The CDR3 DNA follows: TGCGCCAGCAGCCAAGAGGCTAGCTGGGACGAGCAGTACTTC. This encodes CASSQEASWDEQYF.

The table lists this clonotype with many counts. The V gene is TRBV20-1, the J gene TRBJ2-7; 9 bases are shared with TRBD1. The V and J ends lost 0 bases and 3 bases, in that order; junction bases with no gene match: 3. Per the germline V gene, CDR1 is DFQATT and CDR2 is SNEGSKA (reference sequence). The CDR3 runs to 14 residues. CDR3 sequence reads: CSARDRDRVYEQYF. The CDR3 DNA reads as TGCAGTGCTAGAGATCGGGACAGGGTCTACGAGCAGTACTTC.

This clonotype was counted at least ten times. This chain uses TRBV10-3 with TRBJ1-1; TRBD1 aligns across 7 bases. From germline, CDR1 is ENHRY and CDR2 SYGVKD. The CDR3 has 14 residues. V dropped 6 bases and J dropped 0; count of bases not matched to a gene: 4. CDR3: CAIRGDSLNTEAFF. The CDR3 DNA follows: TGTGCCATCAGGGGGGACAGCTTGAACACTGAAGCTTTCTTT.

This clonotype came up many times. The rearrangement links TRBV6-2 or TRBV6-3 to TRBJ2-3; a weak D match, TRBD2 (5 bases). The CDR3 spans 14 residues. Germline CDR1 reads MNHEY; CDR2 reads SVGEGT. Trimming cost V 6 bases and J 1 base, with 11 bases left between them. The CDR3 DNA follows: TGTGCCAGCAGAGGTGGGAGTCGCACAGATACGCAGTATTTT. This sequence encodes CASRGGSRTDTQYF.

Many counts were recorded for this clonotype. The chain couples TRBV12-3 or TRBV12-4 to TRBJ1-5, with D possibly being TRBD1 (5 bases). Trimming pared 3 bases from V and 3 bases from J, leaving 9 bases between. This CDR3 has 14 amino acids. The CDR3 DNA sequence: TGTGCCAGCAGTTTGATCGGGGCCAATCAGCCCCAGCATTTT. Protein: CASSLIGANQPQHF.

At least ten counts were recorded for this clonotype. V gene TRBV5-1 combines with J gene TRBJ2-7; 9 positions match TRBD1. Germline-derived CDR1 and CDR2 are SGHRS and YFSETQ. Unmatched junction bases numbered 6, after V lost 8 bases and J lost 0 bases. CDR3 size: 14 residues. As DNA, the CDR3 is TGCGCCAGTTCCACAGGGGGCGACTCCTACGAGCAGTACTTC. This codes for CASSTGGDSYEQYF.

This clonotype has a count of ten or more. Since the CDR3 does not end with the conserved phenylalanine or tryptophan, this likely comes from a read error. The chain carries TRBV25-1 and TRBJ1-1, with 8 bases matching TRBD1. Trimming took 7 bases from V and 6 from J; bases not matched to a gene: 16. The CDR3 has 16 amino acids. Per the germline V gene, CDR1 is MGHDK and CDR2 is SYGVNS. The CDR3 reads CASTNRGDANWSEAFS. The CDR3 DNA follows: TGTGCCAGCACAAACAGGGGGGATGCGAACTGGTCTGAAGCTTTCTCT.

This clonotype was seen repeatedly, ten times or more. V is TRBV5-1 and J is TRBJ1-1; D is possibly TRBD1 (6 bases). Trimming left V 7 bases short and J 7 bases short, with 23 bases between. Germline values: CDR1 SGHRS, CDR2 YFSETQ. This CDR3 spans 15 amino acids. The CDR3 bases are TGCGCCAGCCGACCACAGGGCAGGGAGGGTGGTGAAGCTTTCTTT. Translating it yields CASRPQGREGGEAFF. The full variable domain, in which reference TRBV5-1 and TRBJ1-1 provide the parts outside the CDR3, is KAGVTQTPRYLIKTRGQQVTLSCSPISGHRSVSWYQQTPGQGLQFLFEYFSETQRNKGNFPGRFSGRQFSNSRSEMNVSTLELGDSALYLCASRPQGREGGEAFFGQGTRLTVV.

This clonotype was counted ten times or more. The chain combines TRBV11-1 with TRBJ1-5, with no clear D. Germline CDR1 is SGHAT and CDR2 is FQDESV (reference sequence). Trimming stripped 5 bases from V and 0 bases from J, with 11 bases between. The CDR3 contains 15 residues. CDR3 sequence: CASSPDGYSNQPQHF. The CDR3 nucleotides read TGTGCCAGCAGCCCGGACGGTTATAGCAATCAGCCCCAGCATTTT.

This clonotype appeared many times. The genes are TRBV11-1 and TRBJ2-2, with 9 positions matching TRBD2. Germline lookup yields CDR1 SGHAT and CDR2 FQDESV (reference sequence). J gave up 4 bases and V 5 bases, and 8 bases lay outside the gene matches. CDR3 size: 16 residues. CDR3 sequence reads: CASSDSRTSVTGELFF. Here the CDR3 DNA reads TGTGCCAGCAGCGACAGCCGGACTAGCGTCACCGGGGAGCTGTTTTTT.

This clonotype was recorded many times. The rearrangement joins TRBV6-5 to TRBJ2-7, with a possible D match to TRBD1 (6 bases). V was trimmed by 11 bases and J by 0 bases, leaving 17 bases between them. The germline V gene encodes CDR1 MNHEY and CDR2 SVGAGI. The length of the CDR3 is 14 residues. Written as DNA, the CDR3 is TGTGCCGTATCCCCAGGGGAGAGCTCCTACGAGCAGTACTTC. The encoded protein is CAVSPGESSYEQYF.

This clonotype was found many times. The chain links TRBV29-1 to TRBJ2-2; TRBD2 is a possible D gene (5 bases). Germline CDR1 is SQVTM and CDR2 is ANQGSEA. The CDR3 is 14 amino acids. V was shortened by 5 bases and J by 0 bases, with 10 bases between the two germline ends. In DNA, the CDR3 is TGCAGCGTTAGCGGCTTGGCGAACACCGGGGAGCTGTTTTTT. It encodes CSVSGLANTGELFF.

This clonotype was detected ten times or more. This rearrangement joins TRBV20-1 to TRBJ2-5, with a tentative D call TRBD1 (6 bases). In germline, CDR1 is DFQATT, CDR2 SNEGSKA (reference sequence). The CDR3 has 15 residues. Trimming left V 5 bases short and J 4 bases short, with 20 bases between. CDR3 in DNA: TGCAGTGCTCTTCGAACAGGGTTGAGGGGAGAGACCCAGTACTTC. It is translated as CSALRTGLRGETQYF.

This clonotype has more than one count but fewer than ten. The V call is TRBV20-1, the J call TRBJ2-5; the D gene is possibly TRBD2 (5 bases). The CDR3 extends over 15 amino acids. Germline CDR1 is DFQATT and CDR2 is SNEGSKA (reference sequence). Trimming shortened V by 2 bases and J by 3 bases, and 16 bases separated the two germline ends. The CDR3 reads CSARHSVVPEETQYF. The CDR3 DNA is TGCAGTGCTAGACATAGCGTCGTACCTGAAGAGACCCAGTACTTC.

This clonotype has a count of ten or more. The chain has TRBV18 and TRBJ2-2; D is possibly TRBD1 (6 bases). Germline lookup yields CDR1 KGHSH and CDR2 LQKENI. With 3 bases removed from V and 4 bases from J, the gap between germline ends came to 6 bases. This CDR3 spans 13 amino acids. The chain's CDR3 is CASSPDSTGELFF. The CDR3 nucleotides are TGTGCCAGCTCACCGGACAGCACCGGGGAGCTGTTTTTT.

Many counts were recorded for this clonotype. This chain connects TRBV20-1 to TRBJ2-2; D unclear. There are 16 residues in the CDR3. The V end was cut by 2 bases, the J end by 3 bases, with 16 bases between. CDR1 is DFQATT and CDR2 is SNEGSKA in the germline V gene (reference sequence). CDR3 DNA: TGCAGTGCTAGACCCTTCCTGATTGAACACACCGGGGAGCTGTTTTTT. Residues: CSARPFLIEHTGELFF.

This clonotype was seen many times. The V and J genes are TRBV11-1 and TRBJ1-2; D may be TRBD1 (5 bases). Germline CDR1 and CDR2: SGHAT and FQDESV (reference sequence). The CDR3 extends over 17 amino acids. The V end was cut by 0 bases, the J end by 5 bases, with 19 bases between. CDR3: CASSLAGDAPPLYGYTF. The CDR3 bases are TGTGCCAGCAGCTTAGCGGGGGACGCCCCCCCATTATATGGCTACACCTTC.

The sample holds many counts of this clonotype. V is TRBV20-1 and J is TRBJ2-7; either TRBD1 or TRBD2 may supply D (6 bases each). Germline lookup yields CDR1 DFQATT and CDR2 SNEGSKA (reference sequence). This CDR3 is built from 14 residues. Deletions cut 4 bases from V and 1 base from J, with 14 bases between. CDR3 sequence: CSANEGGNSYEQYF. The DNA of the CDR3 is TGCAGTGCTAATGAAGGGGGGAATTCCTACGAGCAGTACTTC.

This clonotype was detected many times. The CDR3 DNA sequence: TGTGCCAGTAGTATGGTGCACACGGGTGGGACCCAGTACTTC. It yields the protein CASSMVHTGGTQYF. The rearrangement joins TRBV19 to TRBJ2-5; no clear D. The CDR3 covers 14 residues. V was cut by 3 bases and J by 7 bases, with 15 bases left in between. CDR1 and CDR2 from the germline V gene are LNHDA and SQIVND (reference sequence).

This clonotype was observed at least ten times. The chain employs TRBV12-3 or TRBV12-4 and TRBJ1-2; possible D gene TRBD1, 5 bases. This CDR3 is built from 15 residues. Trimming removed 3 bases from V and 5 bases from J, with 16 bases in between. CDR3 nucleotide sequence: TGTGCCAGCAGTTTCGCGGGCGGAGGGGAATATGGCTACACCTTC. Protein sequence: CASSFAGGGEYGYTF.

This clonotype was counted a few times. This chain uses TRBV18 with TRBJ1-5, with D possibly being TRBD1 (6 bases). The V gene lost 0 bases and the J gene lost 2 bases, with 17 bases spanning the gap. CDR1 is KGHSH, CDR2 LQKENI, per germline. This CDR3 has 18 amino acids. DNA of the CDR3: TGTGCCAGCTCACCACCCAGGGGTTGGGTCAATGGCAATCAGCCCCAGCATTTT. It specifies CASSPPRGWVNGNQPQHF.

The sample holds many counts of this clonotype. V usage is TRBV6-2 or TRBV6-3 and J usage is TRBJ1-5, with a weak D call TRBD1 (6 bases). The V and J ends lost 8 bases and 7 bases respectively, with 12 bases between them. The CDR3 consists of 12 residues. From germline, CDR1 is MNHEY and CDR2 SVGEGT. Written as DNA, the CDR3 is TGTGCCAGCGGACTCAGGGGACAGCCCCAGCATTTT. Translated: CASGLRGQPQHF.

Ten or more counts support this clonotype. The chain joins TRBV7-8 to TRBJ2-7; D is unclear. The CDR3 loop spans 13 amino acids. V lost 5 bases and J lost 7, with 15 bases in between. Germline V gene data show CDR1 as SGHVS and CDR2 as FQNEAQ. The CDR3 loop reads CASSPSGVREQYF. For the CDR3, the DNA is TGTGCCAGCAGCCCCTCCGGTGTCCGGGAGCAGTACTTC.

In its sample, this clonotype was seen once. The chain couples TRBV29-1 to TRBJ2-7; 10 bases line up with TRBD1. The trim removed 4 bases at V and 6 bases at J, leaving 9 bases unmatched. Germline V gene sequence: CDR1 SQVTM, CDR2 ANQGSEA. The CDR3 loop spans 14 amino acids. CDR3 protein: CSVASGTGAAEQYF. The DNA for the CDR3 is TGCAGCGTTGCATCCGGGACAGGGGCGGCCGAGCAGTACTTC.

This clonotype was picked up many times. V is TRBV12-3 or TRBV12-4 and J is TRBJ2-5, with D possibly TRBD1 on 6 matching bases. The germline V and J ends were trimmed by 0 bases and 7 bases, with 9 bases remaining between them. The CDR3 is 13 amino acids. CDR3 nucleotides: TGTGCCAGCAGTTTAGCGGGGGCAGGGACCCAGTACTTC. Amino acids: CASSLAGAGTQYF.